This T cell receptor beta chain was identified in a study of PD-1 blockade in classical Hodgkin lymphoma. Measured with immunoSEQ multiplex PCR; TCRdb has only the in-frame clones, and not every one. The sample contains about 110,000 clones, roughly nine tenths of which appear only once. The CDR3 consists of 21 residues. In every patient, relapse followed autologous stem cell transplantation, while exposure to brentuximab vedotin differed. A remark on this clone: What it binds is not known.

General study results and limits: Complete responders entered with baseline diversity on par with newly diagnosed patients, the results showed. CD4+ TCR diversity rose significantly by C4D1, and CD8+ TCR diversity did not.

The chain carries TRBV12-2 and TRBJ1-5; TRBD1, the table's D call, lacks a check against the DNA. TRBV12-2 constitutes a pseudogene. The clonotype was recovered from a human donor with classical Hodgkin lymphoma. This specimen was peripheral blood mononuclear cells (PBMCs), taken before the second cycle of nivolumab. The CDR3 loop reads CASRLAVRRVDRDGGNQPQHF. CDR3 in DNA: TGTGCAAGTCGCTTAGCGGTTCGTAGAGTGGACAGGGATGGGGGCAATCAGCCCCAGCATTTT.